A single sample is the source of the 22 T cell receptor beta chains below, sequenced in a study of T cell responses to AZD1222 COVID-19 vaccine. Only in-frame clones appear in the TCRdb table, and some are missing; sequencing was by immunoSEQ multiplex PCR. The table shows fewer than 120,000 clones, with roughly 92% occurring only once. Sequenced material: peripheral blood, taken 28 days after the second AZD1222 dose. These receptors originate from an adult who received the AZD1222 COVID-19 vaccine.

The CDR3 bases are TGCAGCGTTGAAGGCCCCATTAGCACAGATACGCAGTATTTT. This codes for CSVEGPISTDTQYF. This chain uses TRBV29-1 with TRBJ2-3; D is ambiguous. Trimming pared 1 base from V and 0 bases from J, leaving 8 bases between. CDR1 SQVTM and CDR2 ANQGSEA come from the germline V gene. This CDR3 has 14 residues.

The V and J genes are TRBV24-1 and TRBJ2-5; 9 bases fit TRBD1. J gave up 8 bases and V 4 bases, and 10 bases lay outside the gene matches. CDR1 KGHDR and CDR2 SFDVKD come from the germline V gene. CDR3 length: 15 amino acids. CDR3 DNA sequence: TGTGCCACCAGTGAATTTGCCCGGGACAGGGTAACCCAGTACTTC. It codes for CATSEFARDRVTQYF.

The chain links TRBV5-5 to TRBJ2-7, with unresolved D. Trimming stripped 2 bases from V and 4 bases from J, with 13 bases between. Per germline, CDR1 SGHKS and CDR2 YYEKEE (reference sequence). The CDR3 length is 14 residues. DNA for the CDR3: TGTGCCAGCAGCTTACAACAGCCCGTGTACGAGCAGTACTTC. Translating gives CASSLQQPVYEQYF.

Written as DNA, the CDR3 is TGTGCCAGCAGCCGATTGGGGACTGAAGCTTTCTTT. This translates into CASSRLGTEAFF. The chain couples TRBV6-2 or TRBV6-3 to TRBJ1-1; D call uncertain. The CDR3 has 12 amino acids. Germline CDR1 MNHEY, CDR2 SVGEGT. V lost 6 bases and J lost 5, with 10 bases in between.

The rearrangement uses TRBV5-1 and TRBJ2-1; 7 bases match TRBD1. V lost 1 base to trimming and J lost 7 bases; unmatched junction nucleotides: 11. This CDR3 is 16 amino acids long. Germline V lookup: CDR1 SGHRS, CDR2 YFSETQ. The CDR3 DNA is TGCGCCAGCAGCTTGTCTCTCTCCCGCAGGGGGAATGAGCAGTTCTTC. It codes for CASSLSLSRRGNEQFF.

Of note for this clone: This sample includes further DNA sequences coding for the same CDR3. This chain joins TRBV7-9 and TRBJ2-7; D not resolved. Between the trimmed V and J ends, which lost 5 bases and 2 bases, there was a span of 4 bases. Per germline, CDR1 SEHNR and CDR2 FQNEAQ (reference sequence). The CDR3 runs to 11 residues. The CDR3: CASSPTYEQYF. The CDR3 nucleotides are TGTGCCAGCAGCCCTACCTACGAGCAGTACTTC.

The rearrangement links TRBV3-1 (or the pseudogene TRBV3-2) to TRBJ2-1, with 15 bases aligning to TRBD2. With 1 base clipped from V and 6 bases from J, the junction kept 16 bases outside the gene matches. The CDR3 extends over 21 amino acids. CDR1 and CDR2 from the germline V gene are LGHDT and YNNKEL (reference sequence). CDR3 amino acids: CASSQASFRTSGGGTPNEQFF. CDR3 in DNA: TGTGCCAGCAGCCAAGCCTCCTTTAGGACTAGCGGGGGGGGCACCCCCAATGAGCAGTTCTTC.

The V gene is TRBV27, the J gene TRBJ1-4; 7 bases match TRBD1. The CDR3 length is 15 residues. Germline V gene data show CDR1 as MNHEY and CDR2 as SMNVEV (reference sequence). Trimming at V came to 5 bases and at J to 2 bases, leaving 5 bases not matched to a gene. As DNA, the CDR3 is TGTGCCAGCAGTCCGACAGGGTACACTAATGAAAAACTGTTTTTT. Translated, it gives CASSPTGYTNEKLFF.

This chain connects TRBV19 to TRBJ1-5; TRBD1 matches 9 bases. This CDR3 is built from 15 residues. CDR1 and CDR2 (germline): LNHDA, SQIVND (reference sequence). The J segment lost 5 bases and the V segment lost 0 bases, leaving 2 bases of the junction unmatched. The CDR3: CASSIDRDRDQPQHF. The CDR3 DNA sequence: TGTGCCAGTAGTATAGATCGGGACAGGGATCAGCCCCAGCATTTT.

J is TRBJ1-2 and V is TRBV19; D is ambiguous. Germline-derived CDR1 and CDR2 are LNHDA and SQIVND (reference sequence). The V gene lost 5 bases and the J gene lost 7 bases, with 14 bases spanning the gap. The CDR3 spans 13 residues. CDR3 bases: TGTGCCAGTAGTTACAGAGACGAGAGTGGCTACACCTTC. This encodes CASSYRDESGYTF.

V and J are TRBV15 and TRBJ1-3; D not certain. V was pared by 5 bases and J by 4 bases, with 12 bases between. Germline CDR1 and CDR2: LNHNV and YYDKDF (reference sequence). There are 14 residues in the CDR3. The DNA for the CDR3 is TGTGCCACCAGCCCCGCGAGGGCGGGAAACACCATATATTTT. Translating gives CATSPARAGNTIYF.

The chain couples TRBV12-3 or TRBV12-4 to TRBJ2-1, with D perhaps matching TRBD2 (6 bases). The CDR3 is 12 residues long. V shed 8 bases and J shed 2 bases, with 7 bases lying between them. The DNA of the CDR3 is TGTGCCAGCGGGGGGACCTACAATGAGCAGTTCTTC. Amino acid sequence: CASGGTYNEQFF.

This chain joins TRBV27 and TRBJ1-1, with 8 bases matching TRBD1. This CDR3 is 15 amino acids long. From germline, CDR1 is MNHEY and CDR2 SMNVEV (reference sequence). V lost 5 bases to trimming and J lost 3 bases; unmatched junction nucleotides: 8. This CDR3 reads CASSPADRADTEAFF. The CDR3 DNA is TGTGCCAGCAGTCCCGCGGACAGGGCGGACACTGAAGCTTTCTTT.

CDR3: CASSLAGPGVDTQYF. For the CDR3, the DNA is TGTGCCAGCAGCTTAGCGGGCCCTGGGGTAGATACGCAGTATTTT. The rearrangement uses TRBV7-2 and TRBJ2-3, with D unresolved. V was trimmed by 0 bases and J by 5 bases, leaving 12 bases between them. This CDR3 has 15 amino acids. Germline loops: CDR1 SGHTA, CDR2 FQGNSA.

V and J are TRBV4-1 and TRBJ2-7; D not resolved. V was cut by 0 bases and J by 2 bases, with 8 bases left in between. The CDR3 spans 14 residues. Per the germline V gene, CDR1 is MGHRA and CDR2 is YSYEKL. CDR3 sequence (DNA): TGCGCCAGCAGCCAAGAAACCCTAACCTACGAGCAGTACTTC. As protein: CASSQETLTYEQYF.

As concerns this clone: Other DNA sequences within the sample encode an identical CDR3. This chain joins TRBV18 and TRBJ2-5; 7 bases match TRBD1. CDR3 length: 13 amino acids. V lost 3 bases, J lost 4 bases, and 2 bases stayed unmatched. The germline V gene has CDR1 KGHSH and CDR2 LQKENI. CDR3 amino acids: CASSPRDRETQYF. In DNA, the CDR3 is TGTGCCAGCTCACCCCGGGACAGAGAGACCCAGTACTTC. Looking up the rest from reference TRBV18 and TRBJ2-5 gives the full variable domain: NAGVMQNPRHLVRRRGQEARLRCSPMKGHSHVYWYRQLPEEGLKFMVYLQKENIIDESGMPKERFSAEFPKEGPSILRIQQVVRGDSAAYFCASSPRDRETQYFGPGTRLLVL.

The V gene is TRBV4-2, the J gene TRBJ2-1; 13 bases align to TRBD2. CDR3 length: 17 residues. Germline V gene lookup returns CDR1 LGHNA and CDR2 YNFKEQ. Unmatched junction bases numbered 11, after V lost 4 bases and J lost 8 bases. The CDR3 bases are TGTGCCAGCAGCCCCCGGATACTAGCGGGGGGGCCGCATGAGCAGTTCTTC. This sequence encodes CASSPRILAGGPHEQFF.

V gene TRBV3-1 (or the pseudogene TRBV3-2) combines with J gene TRBJ1-5, with D unresolved. Trimming pared 3 bases from V and 7 bases from J, leaving 10 bases between. The CDR3 runs to 13 residues. Germline values: CDR1 LGHDT, CDR2 YNNKEL (reference sequence). The CDR3 DNA follows: TGTGCCAGCAGCCAGCTTAGGACGCAGCCCCAGCATTTT. The encoded protein is CASSQLRTQPQHF.

V usage is TRBV14 and J usage is TRBJ1-2, with D unresolved. The germline gives CDR1 SGHDN, CDR2 FVKESK. The CDR3 is made up of 14 amino acids. The germline V and J ends were trimmed by 3 bases and 3 bases, with 11 bases remaining between them. CDR3 sequence: CASSHHAGYYGYTF. The CDR3 DNA sequence: TGTGCCAGCAGCCATCATGCGGGTTACTATGGCTACACCTTC.

This chain connects TRBV5-5 to TRBJ1-1; possibly TRBD1 for D (5 bases). The CDR3 covers 15 residues. The germline gives CDR1 SGHKS, CDR2 YYEKEE (reference sequence). V gave up 4 bases and J gave up 7 bases, with 20 bases separating them. The CDR3 protein is CASSIRWQGEIEAFF. The CDR3 nucleotides are TGTGCCAGCAGCATCCGGTGGCAGGGCGAGATTGAAGCTTTCTTT. Complete variable domain (other parts from reference TRBV5-5 and TRBJ1-1): DAGVTQSPTHLIKTRGQQVTLRCSPISGHKSVSWYQQVLGQGPQFIFQYYEKEERGRGNFPDRFSARQFPNYSSELNVNALLLGDSALYLCASSIRWQGEIEAFFGQGTRLTVV.

The chain carries TRBV7-9 and TRBJ1-4; D call uncertain. Between the trimmed V and J ends, which lost 2 bases and 1 base, there was a span of 8 bases. This CDR3 has 15 amino acids. Per the germline V gene, CDR1 is SEHNR and CDR2 is FQNEAQ (reference sequence). The CDR3 sequence is CASSLYWGTNEKLFF. CDR3 sequence (DNA): TGTGCCAGCAGCTTATACTGGGGAACTAATGAAAAACTGTTTTTT.

The genes are TRBV7-3 and TRBJ1-1; D is undetermined. This CDR3 region has 13 residues. Trimming stripped 2 bases from V and 1 base from J, with 5 bases between. Germline lookup yields CDR1 SGHTA and CDR2 FQGTGA. The CDR3: CASSLSRNTEAFF. CDR3 nucleotide sequence: TGTGCCAGCAGCTTATCGCGGAACACTGAAGCTTTCTTT.